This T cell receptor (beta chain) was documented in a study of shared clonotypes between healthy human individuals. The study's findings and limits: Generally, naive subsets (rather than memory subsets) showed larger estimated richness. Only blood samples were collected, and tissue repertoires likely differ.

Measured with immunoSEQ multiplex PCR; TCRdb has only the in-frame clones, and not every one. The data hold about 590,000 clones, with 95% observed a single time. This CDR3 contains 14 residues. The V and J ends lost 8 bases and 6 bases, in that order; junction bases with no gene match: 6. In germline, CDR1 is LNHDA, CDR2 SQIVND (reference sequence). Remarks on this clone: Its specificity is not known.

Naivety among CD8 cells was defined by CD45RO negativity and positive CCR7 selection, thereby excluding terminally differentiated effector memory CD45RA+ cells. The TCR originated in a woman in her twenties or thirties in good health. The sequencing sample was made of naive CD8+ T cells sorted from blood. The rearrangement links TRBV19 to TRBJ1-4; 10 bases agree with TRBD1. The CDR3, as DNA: TGTGCCAGTTTGGAGACAGGGGGCGATGAAAAACTGTTTTTT. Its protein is CASLETGGDEKLFF.